The present T cell receptor beta chain was sequenced within a study of blood T cell repertoires in COVID-19. Study overall: Specimens from acute and convalescent COVID-19 originated in the United States, Italy and Spain. In each case, the material was cDNA or gDNA derived from T cells, B-cell-depleted T cells, or PBMCs.

Trimming pared 4 bases from V and 7 bases from J, leaving 8 bases between. The V gene's germline CDR1 is KGHSH and CDR2 LQKENI. There are 12 residues in the CDR3. In the original processing: It was from reference gene primer amplification that nucleated cell counts were estimated. Produced via immunoSEQ multiplex PCR; TCRdb's table is partial and in-frame only. V and J calls and clone size are copied from that table; D and trimming were computed from the DNA. Found here are 380,000 or so clones, 81% of them singletons; the top ten hold 0.85% to 1.3%. The TCR sequence derives from a human donor with acute or convalescent COVID-19. The donor label of this sample is uncertain. This rearrangement joins TRBV18 to TRBJ2-4, with a weak D call TRBD2 (6 bases). The sample was peripheral blood. The CDR3: CASSRRGNIQYF. The CDR3 DNA sequence: TGTGCCAGCTCACGACGGGGGAACATTCAGTACTTC. Together with reference TRBV18 and TRBJ2-4, the CDR3 gives the full variable domain: NAGVMQNPRHLVRRRGQEARLRCSPMKGHSHVYWYRQLPEEGLKFMVYLQKENIIDESGMPKERFSAEFPKEGPSILRIQQVVRGDSAAYFCASSRRGNIQYFGAGTRLSVL.